A selection of T cell receptor beta chains follows, all from one sample in a study of OX40 agonist ivuxolimab in advanced cancers. Generated by immunoSEQ multiplex PCR, the TCRdb table keeps only in-frame clones and is missing some. This sample has under 15,000 clones, with roughly three quarters found just once. The sequences come from CD4+ or CD8+ T cells sorted from blood, collected in a trial of the OX40 agonist ivuxolimab. These receptors came from an adult with an advanced solid tumor such as melanoma, head and neck, liver or kidney cancer. The CDR3 runs from the conserved cysteine through the conserved F or W. The order of the fields is V gene, J gene, CDR3 protein.

TRBV2	TRBJ1-1	CASGDTFSRTEAFF
TRBV27	.	CASSLWGQAAYEQYF
TRBV27	TRBJ1-4	CASSPGPATGWANEKLFF
TRBV28	TRBJ2-7	CASTPGLREQYF
TRBV19	TRBJ2-1	CASRTGTQEEQFF
TRBV4-1	TRBJ2-7	CASSQVWGGASYEQYF
TRBV27	TRBJ1-1	CASSLFQAAEAFF
TRBV5-3	TRBJ1-4	CASSPGHGGNEKLFF
TRBV29-1	TRBJ1-3	CSARTAGNTIYF
TRBV15	TRBJ2-1	CATSRTLPPEQFF
TRBV6-5	TRBJ2-7	CASSYERSYEQYF
TRBV28	TRBJ1-1	CASSLTRSNTEAFF
TRBV7-9	TRBJ2-7	CASSLGGQFYEQYF
TRBV5-1	TRBJ1-1	CASSPGQGETEAFF
TRBV11-2	TRBJ2-3	CASSPILRTSGGTDTQYF
TRBV5-6	TRBJ1-4	CASSLDRGGEKLFF
TRBV15	TRBJ2-2	CATSGPGPQFPTGELFF
TRBV15	TRBJ2-1	CATSRERQAPFF
TRBV4-3	TRBJ2-5	CASSQLRGEGGWPGPQETQYF
TRBV6-5	TRBJ2-1	CASSLDGSSYNEQFF
TRBV27	TRBJ1-1	CASSFQAGNDYEAFF
TRBV6-5	TRBJ2-1	CASSYAWGTLNEQFF
TRBV4-2	TRBJ1-4	CASRGWASEELFF
TRBV11-2	TRBJ2-1	CASSRAVEQFF
TRBV28	TRBJ2-7	CASSLAGSGYEQYF
TRBV4-1	TRBJ1-2	CASSQEFSLEGAGGYTF
TRBV6-5	TRBJ2-1	CASSYLPGGEQFF
TRBV9	TRBJ1-2	CASSVAGNNGYTF
TRBV4-3	TRBJ2-5	CASSQVRGKTQYF
TRBV15	TRBJ2-5	CATSYLGDDKETQYF
TRBV2	TRBJ1-1	CAREGENTEAFF